This T cell receptor (beta chain) comes out of a study of T cell repertoires in cytomegalovirus infection. Study at large: Based on public TCR beta signatures, there were indications of CMV infection and of a matching HLA type. The study's findings and limits: The ex vivo response was dominated by HLA-C-restricted CMV-specific TCR beta clonotypes.

As for this clonotype: Its antigen is unidentified.

Trimming took 1 base from V and 4 from J; bases not matched to a gene: 6. CDR1 is SGHAT, CDR2 FQNNGV, per germline. The CDR3 totals 15 residues. TCRdb re-called the reads with MiXCR, one entry per CDR3 protein. This table holds hundreds of thousands of distinct CDR3 sequences, 24% found once. The J gene is TRBJ2-5, the V gene TRBV11-2; 7 nucleotides match TRBD1. The sample comprised CD8+ T cells from PBMCs. This sequence originates from a human donor in good health (CMV status not recorded). Some clones in this sample may be carry-over from other donors' samples. The CDR3: CASSLGFRTGETQYF. DNA for the CDR3: TGTGCCAGCAGCTTAGGTTTTCGGACAGGAGAGACCCAGTACTTC. Full variable domain (rest looked up from reference TRBV11-2 and TRBJ2-5): EAGVAQSPRYKIIEKRQSVAFWCNPISGHATLYWYQQILGQGPKLLIQFQNNGVVDDSQLPKDRFSAERLKGVDSTLKIQPAKLEDSAVYLCASSLGFRTGETQYFGPGTRLLVL.